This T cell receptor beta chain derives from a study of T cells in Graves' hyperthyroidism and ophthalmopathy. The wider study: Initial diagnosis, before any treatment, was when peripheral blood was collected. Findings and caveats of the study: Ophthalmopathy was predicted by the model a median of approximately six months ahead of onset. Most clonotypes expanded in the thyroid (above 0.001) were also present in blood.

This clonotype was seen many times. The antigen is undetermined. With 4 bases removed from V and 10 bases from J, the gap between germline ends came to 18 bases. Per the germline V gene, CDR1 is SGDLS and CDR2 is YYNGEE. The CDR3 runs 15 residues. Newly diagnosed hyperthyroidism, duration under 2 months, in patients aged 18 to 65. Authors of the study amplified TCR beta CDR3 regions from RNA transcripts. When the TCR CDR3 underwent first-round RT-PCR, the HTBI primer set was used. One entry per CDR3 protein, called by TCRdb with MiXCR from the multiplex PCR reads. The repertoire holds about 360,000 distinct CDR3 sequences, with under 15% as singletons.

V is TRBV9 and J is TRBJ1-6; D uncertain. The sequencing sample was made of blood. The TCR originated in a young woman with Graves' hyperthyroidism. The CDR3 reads CASSFHGGPRSPLHF. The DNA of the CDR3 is TGTGCCAGCAGCTTTCATGGAGGGCCCAGGTCACCCCTCCACTTT.